Sequencing of this T cell receptor beta chain was carried out in a study of blood T cell repertoires in COVID-19. TCRdb's table, derived via immunoSEQ multiplex PCR, lists solely in-frame clones and lacks some. The sample has about 300,000 clones, 89% seen once; the top ten hold 1.7%. The trim removed 6 bases at V and 1 base at J, leaving 4 bases unmatched. CDR3 length: 15 residues. Germline loops: CDR1 LNHNV, CDR2 YYDKDF (reference sequence). Sample: PBMCs or T cells enriched from blood (not recorded which). The J gene is TRBJ1-5, the V gene TRBV15; 9 nucleotides match TRBD1. This clonotype was obtained from a woman aged 40 to 55 who had recovered from COVID-19. The CDR3 here is CATRVDRGSNQPQHF. The CDR3 DNA reads as TGTGCCACCAGAGTAGACAGGGGGAGCAATCAGCCCCAGCATTTT. Drawing the rest from reference TRBV15 and TRBJ1-5, the complete variable domain is DAMVIQNPRYQVTQFGKPVTLSCSQTLNHNVMYWYQQKSSQAPKLLFHYYDKDFNNEADTPDNFQSRRPNTSFCFLDIRSPGLGDTAMYLCATRVDRGSNQPQHFGDGTRLSIL.